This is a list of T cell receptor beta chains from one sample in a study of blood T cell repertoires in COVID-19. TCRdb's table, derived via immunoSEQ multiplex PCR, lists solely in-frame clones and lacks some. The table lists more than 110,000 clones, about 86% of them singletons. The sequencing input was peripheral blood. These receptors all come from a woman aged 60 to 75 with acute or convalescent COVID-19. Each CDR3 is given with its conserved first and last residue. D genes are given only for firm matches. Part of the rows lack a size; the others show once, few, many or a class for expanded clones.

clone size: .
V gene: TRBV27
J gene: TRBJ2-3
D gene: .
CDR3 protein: CASIGTWGQIGADTQYF
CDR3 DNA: TGTGCCAGCATTGGGACCTGGGGGCAAATTGGCGCAGATACGCAGTATTTT

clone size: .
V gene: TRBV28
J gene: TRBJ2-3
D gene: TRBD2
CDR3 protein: CASSVAAGLHTDTQYF
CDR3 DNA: TGTGCCAGCAGTGTGGCAGCGGGACTTCACACAGATACGCAGTATTTT

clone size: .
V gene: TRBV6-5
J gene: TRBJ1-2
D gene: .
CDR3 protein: CASSYDGSYGYTF
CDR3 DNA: TGTGCCAGCAGTTACGACGGGAGCTATGGCTACACCTTC

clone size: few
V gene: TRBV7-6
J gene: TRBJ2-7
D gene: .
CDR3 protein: CASSLAPQGNYEQYF
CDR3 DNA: TGTGCCAGCAGCTTAGCCCCCCAGGGTAACTACGAGCAGTACTTC

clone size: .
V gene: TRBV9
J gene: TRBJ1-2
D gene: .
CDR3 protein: CASSVEATANGYTF
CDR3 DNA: TGTGCCAGCAGCGTAGAGGCAACAGCCAATGGCTACACCTTC

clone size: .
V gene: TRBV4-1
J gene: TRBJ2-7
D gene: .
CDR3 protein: CASSEASVTPFYEQYF
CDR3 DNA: TGCGCCAGCAGCGAGGCATCCGTGACTCCTTTCTACGAGCAGTACTTC

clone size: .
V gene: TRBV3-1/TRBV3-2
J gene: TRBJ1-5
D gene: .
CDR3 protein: CASSRGTPYLGNQPQHF
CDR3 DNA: TGTGCCAGCAGCCGAGGGACACCCTACCTCGGGAATCAGCCCCAGCATTTT

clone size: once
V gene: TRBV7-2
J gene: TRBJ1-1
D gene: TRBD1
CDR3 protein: CASSPGDRKAFF
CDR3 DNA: TGTGCCAGCAGCCCGGGGGACAGAAAAGCTTTCTTT

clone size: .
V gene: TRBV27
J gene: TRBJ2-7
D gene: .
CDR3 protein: CASSLIGGPYEQYF
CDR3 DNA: TGTGCCAGCAGTCTAATCGGGGGGCCCTACGAGCAGTACTTC

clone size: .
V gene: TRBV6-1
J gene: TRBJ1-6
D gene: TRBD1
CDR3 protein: CASSEGNRGNSPLHF
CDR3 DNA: TGTGCCAGCAGTGAAGGGAACAGGGGTAATTCACCCCTCCACTTT

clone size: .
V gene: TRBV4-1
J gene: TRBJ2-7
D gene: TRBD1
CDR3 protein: CASSQDHTTGAYEQYF
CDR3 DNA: TGCGCCAGCAGCCAAGATCATACGACAGGGGCCTACGAGCAGTACTTC

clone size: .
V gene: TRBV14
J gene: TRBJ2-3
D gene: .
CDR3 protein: CASSQGLAVDTQYF
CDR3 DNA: TGTGCCAGCAGCCAAGGGCTAGCCGTGGATACGCAGTATTTT

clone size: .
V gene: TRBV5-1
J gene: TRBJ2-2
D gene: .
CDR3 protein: CASERQGNTGELFF
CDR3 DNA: TGCGCCAGCGAAAGGCAGGGGAACACCGGGGAGCTGTTTTTT

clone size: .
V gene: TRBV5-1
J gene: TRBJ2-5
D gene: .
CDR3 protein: CASSLVETGSKTQYF
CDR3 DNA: TGCGCCAGCAGCTTGGTAGAAACAGGTTCGAAGACCCAGTACTTC

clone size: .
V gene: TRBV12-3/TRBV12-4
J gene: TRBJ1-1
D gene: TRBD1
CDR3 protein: CASTRQGYTEAFF
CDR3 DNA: TGTGCCAGCACCCGACAGGGGTACACTGAAGCTTTCTTT

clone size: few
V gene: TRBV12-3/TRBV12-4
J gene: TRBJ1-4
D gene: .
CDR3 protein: CASSDSPEKLFF
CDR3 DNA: TGTGCCAGCAGTGACAGCCCCGAAAAACTGTTTTTT

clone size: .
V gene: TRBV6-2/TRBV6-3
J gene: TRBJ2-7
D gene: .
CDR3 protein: CASSGGLTYEQYF
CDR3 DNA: TGTGCCAGCAGTGGCGGGCTTACCTACGAGCAGTACTTC

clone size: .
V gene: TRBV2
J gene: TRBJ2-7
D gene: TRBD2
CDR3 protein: CASSDPIPRTSGSYEQYF
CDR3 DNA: TGTGCCAGCAGTGACCCTATACCCAGGACTAGCGGATCCTACGAGCAGTACTTC

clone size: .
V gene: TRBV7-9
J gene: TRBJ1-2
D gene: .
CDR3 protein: CASSHGDSGGYTF
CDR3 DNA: TGTGCCAGCAGCCACGGCGATTCGGGAGGCTACACCTTC

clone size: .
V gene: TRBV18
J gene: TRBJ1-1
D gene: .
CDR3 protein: CASSPRGLNTEAFF
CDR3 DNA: TGTGCCAGCTCACCGAGGGGGTTAAACACTGAAGCTTTCTTT

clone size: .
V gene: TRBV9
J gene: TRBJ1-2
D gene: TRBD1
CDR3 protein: CASSEGGQAVSFSF
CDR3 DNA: TGTGCCAGCAGCGAGGGTGGACAGGCCGTATCTTTTTCCTTC

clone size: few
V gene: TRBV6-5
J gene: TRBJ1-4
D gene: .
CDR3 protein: CASSIWSGSNEKLFF
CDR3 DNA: TGTGCCAGCAGTATCTGGTCGGGGAGTAATGAAAAACTGTTTTTT

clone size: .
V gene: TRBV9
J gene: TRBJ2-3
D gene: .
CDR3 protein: CASSVGAGPDTQYF
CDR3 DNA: TGTGCCAGCAGCGTAGGTGCAGGGCCAGATACGCAGTATTTT

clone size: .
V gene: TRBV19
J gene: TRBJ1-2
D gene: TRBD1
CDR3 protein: CASSMPQGARSYTF
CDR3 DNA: TGTGCCAGTAGTATGCCTCAGGGGGCGAGGAGCTACACCTTC

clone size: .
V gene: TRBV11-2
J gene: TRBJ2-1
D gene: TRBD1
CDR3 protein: CASSVEQGREQFF
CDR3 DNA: TGTGCCAGCAGCGTAGAACAGGGGCGGGAGCAGTTCTTC

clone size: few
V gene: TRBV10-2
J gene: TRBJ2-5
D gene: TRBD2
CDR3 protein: CASRTSRLQETQYF
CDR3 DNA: TGCGCCAGTCGGACTAGCCGTCTCCAAGAGACCCAGTACTTC

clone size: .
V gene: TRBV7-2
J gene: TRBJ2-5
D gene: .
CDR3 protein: CASSPGSQGETQYF
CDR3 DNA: TGTGCCAGCAGCCCAGGGTCGCAGGGGGAGACCCAGTACTTC

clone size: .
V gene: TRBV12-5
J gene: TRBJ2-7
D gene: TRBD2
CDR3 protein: CASGLVLSGTSGRDSYEQYF
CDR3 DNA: TGTGCTAGTGGTTTGGTACTTAGTGGAACTAGCGGGAGGGACTCCTACGAGCAGTACTTC

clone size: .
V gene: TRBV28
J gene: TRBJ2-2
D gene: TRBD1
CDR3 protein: CASSLTGWAGELFF
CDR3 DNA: TGTGCCAGCAGTTTGACAGGGTGGGCCGGGGAGCTGTTTTTT

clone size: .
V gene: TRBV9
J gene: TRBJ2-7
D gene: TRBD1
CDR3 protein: CASSPDPKGAAYEQYF
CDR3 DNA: TGTGCCAGCAGCCCAGACCCTAAGGGGGCCGCCTACGAGCAGTACTTC

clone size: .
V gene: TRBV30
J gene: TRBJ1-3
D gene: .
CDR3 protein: CAWSSRTGKRTIYF
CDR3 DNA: TGTGCCTGGAGCTCGAGGACGGGGAAACGCACCATATATTTT

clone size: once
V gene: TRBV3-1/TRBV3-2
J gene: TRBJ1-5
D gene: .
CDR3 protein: CASSPGSRGQPQHF
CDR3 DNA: TGTGCCAGCAGCCCGGGGAGCCGGGGTCAGCCCCAGCATTTT

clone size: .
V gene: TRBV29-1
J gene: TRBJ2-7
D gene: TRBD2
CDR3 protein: CSANAGTSVYEQYF
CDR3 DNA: TGCAGCGCCAATGCCGGGACTAGCGTCTACGAGCAGTACTTC

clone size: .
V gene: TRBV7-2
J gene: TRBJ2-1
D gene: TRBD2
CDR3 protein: CASSTGGLEANEQFF
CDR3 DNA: TGTGCCAGCAGCACCGGAGGACTAGAGGCCAATGAGCAGTTCTTC

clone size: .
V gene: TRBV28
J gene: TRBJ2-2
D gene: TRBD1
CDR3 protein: CASTERRTGNTGELFF
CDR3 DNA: TGTGCCAGCACCGAAAGGAGGACAGGGAACACCGGGGAGCTGTTTTTT

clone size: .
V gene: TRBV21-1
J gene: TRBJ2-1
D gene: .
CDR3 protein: CATRGLSALTYNEQFF
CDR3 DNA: TGTGCCACCAGAGGACTATCGGCCCTAACCTACAATGAGCAGTTCTTC

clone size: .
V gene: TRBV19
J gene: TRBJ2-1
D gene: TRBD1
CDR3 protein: CASSIGSTGGNEQFF
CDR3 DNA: TGTGCCAGTAGTATCGGTTCGACAGGGGGCAATGAGCAGTTCTTC

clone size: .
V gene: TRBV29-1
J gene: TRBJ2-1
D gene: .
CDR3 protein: CSVEQSQGNEQFF
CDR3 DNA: TGCAGCGTTGAGCAAAGCCAGGGCAATGAGCAGTTCTTC

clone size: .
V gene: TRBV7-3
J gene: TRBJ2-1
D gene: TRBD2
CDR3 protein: CASSLEPSGAGNEQFF
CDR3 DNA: TGTGCCAGCAGCTTAGAGCCTAGCGGGGCGGGGAATGAGCAGTTCTTC

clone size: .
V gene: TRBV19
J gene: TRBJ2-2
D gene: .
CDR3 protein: CASSKSQTGVTGELFF
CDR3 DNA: TGTGCCAGTAGTAAAAGTCAGACAGGTGTCACCGGGGAGCTGTTTTTT

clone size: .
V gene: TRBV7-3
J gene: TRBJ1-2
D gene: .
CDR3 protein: CASSSQGGTGYTF
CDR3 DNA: TGTGCCAGCAGCTCACAAGGGGGTACTGGCTACACCTTC

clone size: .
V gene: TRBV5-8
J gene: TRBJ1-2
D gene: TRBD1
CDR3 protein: CASSRGTGTYGYTF
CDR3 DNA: TGTGCCAGCAGCCGCGGGACAGGGACTTATGGCTACACCTTC

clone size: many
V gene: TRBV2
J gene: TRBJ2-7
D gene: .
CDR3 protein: CASRKDSSKLKYEQYF
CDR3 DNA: TGTGCCAGCAGAAAGGACAGCTCCAAACTAAAATACGAGCAGTACTTC

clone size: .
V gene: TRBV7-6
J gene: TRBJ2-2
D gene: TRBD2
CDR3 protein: CASSLGQPSGFTGELFF
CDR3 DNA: TGTGCCAGCAGCTTAGGCCAGCCTAGCGGATTCACCGGGGAGCTGTTTTTT